This entry lists 3 T cell receptor beta chains sequenced from one sample in a study of T cell repertoires in breast cancer. During the second nested PCR, blocking oligonucleotides suppressed genes that were not paired. TCRdb re-derived calls from the emulsion pairing reads in MiXCR, one entry per CDR3 protein. Seen here are nearly 40,000 distinct CDR3 sequences, under 60% observed once, and the top ten hold approximately 60%. The expanded emulsion RT-PCR method captured paired alpha and beta chains from CD8+ T cells. The sample was CD8+ T cells. Receptors originate from a pool of human donors with breast cancer or a healthy control (not recorded which).

The gene calls are TRBV20-1 and TRBJ1-2; tentatively, D is TRBD1 (5 bases). The germline V and J ends were trimmed by 5 bases and 6 bases, with 13 bases remaining between them. CDR3 size: 12 residues. Germline CDR1 is DFQATT and CDR2 is SNEGSKA (reference sequence). The CDR3 bases are TGCAGTGCTCAGGGTGGCCGGGATGGCTACACCTTC. This codes for CSAQGGRDGYTF.

With regard to this clonotype: Being one base from a much bigger clone, this may be a read error. The CDR3 carries no conserved terminal phenylalanine or tryptophan, so it likely arises from a read error. The V gene is TRBV14, the J gene TRBJ1-1; the D gene is possibly TRBD1 (5 bases). CDR1 and CDR2 (germline): SGHDN, FVKESK. The V and J ends lost 0 bases and 0 bases respectively, with 11 bases between them. CDR3 size: 16 residues. The CDR3 DNA sequence: TGTGCCAGCAGCCAAGATCGCGGGACGTTGAACACTGAAGCTTTCTCT. Translated: CASSQDRGTLNTEAFS.

The sample holds a few counts of this clonotype. This chain connects TRBV12-3 or TRBV12-4 to TRBJ2-3, with D perhaps matching TRBD1 or TRBD2 (5 bases each). The CDR3 covers 16 residues. Trimming took off 3 bases at V and 4 bases at J, with 17 bases between the two ends. CDR3 DNA sequence: TGTGCCAGCAGTTTCCTCGGGACCCCGGTCCCAGATACGCAGTATTTT. Translation: CASSFLGTPVPDTQYF.